In this sample, the clone carrying this T cell receptor beta chain turned up a few times. What it recognizes is unknown. This record belongs to a study of beta chain features in type 1 diabetes. The CDR3 runs to 13 residues. V trimming: 4 bases; J trimming: 4 bases; junction bases outside the gene matches: 2. From germline, CDR1 is ENHRY and CDR2 SYGVKD. General study points: Because the template was cDNA, high-expressing cells might be over-represented.

The sequenced template was cDNA made from the entire isolated RNA. Measured with immunoSEQ multiplex PCR; TCRdb has only the in-frame clones, and not every one. This table holds fewer than 900,000 clones, roughly a sixth found once. This clonotype originated in a woman aged 18-29 years in good health. The rearrangement uses TRBV10-3 and TRBJ1-1, with 8 bases lining up with TRBD1. The sequencing input was naive CD4+ T cells from blood. CDR3 region: CAISGQGFTEAFF. The CDR3 DNA reads as TGTGCCATCAGTGGACAGGGGTTCACTGAAGCTTTCTTT.